The entry below describes one T cell receptor (beta chain). V lost 4 bases, J lost 4 bases, and 13 bases lay in between. The CDR3 contains 14 residues. Per germline, CDR1 SGHVS and CDR2 FQNEAQ. This specimen comes from a study of blood T cell repertoires in COVID-19. Study-wide background: COVID-19 samples collected from the United States, Italy and Spain covered acute and convalescent phases. From T cells, B-cell-depleted T cells, or PBMCs came the material, which was cDNA or gDNA.

Per the original methods: Estimation of nucleated cell counts was performed using reference gene primer amplification. Profiling relied on immunoSEQ multiplex PCR, and the TCRdb table lists in-frame clones only, not all of them. D and trimming come from the DNA, and the V and J calls and clone size come from that table. This table holds about 97,000 clones, roughly nine tenths found once. The sequencing sample was made of peripheral blood. The sequence derives from a man in his fifties or sixties with acute or convalescent COVID-19. The chain links TRBV7-8 to TRBJ2-5, with TRBD2 as a possible D gene (5 bases). The CDR3 is CASSSNGLGETQYF. CDR3 sequence (DNA): TGTGCCAGCAGCTCAAATGGACTGGGAGAGACCCAGTACTTC.